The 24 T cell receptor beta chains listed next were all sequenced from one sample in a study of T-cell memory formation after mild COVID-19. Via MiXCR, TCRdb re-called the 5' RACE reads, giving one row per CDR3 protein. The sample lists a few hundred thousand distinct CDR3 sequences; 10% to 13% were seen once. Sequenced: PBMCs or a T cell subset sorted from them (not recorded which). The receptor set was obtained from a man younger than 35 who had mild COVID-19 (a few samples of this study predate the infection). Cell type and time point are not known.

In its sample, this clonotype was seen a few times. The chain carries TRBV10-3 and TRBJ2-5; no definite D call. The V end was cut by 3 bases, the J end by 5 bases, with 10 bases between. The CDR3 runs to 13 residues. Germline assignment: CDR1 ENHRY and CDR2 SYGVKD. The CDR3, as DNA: TGTGCCATCAGTGAAGCAAGAATGGAGACCCAGTACTTC. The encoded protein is CAISEARMETQYF.

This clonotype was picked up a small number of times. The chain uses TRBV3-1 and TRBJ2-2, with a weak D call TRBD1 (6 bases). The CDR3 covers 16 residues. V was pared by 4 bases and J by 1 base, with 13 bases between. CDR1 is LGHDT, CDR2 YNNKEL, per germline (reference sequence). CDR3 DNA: TGTGCCAGCAGCCTCCTGTGGGGACAGAACACCGGGGAGCTGTTTTTT. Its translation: CASSLLWGQNTGELFF.

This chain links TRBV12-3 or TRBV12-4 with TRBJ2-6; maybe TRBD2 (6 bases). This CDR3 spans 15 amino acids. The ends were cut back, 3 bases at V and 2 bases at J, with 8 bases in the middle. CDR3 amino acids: CASSFWGAGANVLTF. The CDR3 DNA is TGTGCCAGCAGTTTTTGGGGGGCTGGGGCCAACGTCCTGACTTTC.

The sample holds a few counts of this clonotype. DNA of the CDR3: TGTGCCAGCTCACCAAGTAGCGGGACAGGCTTGACCCAGTACTTC. Translated: CASSPSSGTGLTQYF. V is TRBV18 and J is TRBJ2-5; D is possibly TRBD1 or TRBD2 (8 bases each). There are 15 residues in the CDR3. The V gene's germline CDR1 is KGHSH and CDR2 LQKENI. Trimming stripped 2 bases from V and 7 bases from J, with 17 bases between. Using reference TRBV18 and TRBJ2-5 for the parts outside the CDR3, the full variable domain is NAGVMQNPRHLVRRRGQEARLRCSPMKGHSHVYWYRQLPEEGLKFMVYLQKENIIDESGMPKERFSAEFPKEGPSILRIQQVVRGDSAAYFCASSPSSGTGLTQYFGPGTRLLVL.

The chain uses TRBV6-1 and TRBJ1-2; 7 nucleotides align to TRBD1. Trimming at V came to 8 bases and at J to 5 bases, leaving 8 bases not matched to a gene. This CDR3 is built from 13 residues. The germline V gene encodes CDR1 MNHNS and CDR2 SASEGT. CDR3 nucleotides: TGTGCCAGCCGGACAGGACAGTTGTATGGCTACACCTTC. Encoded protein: CASRTGQLYGYTF.

The CDR3 bases are TGCAGTGTTCTGAGCATAGGGGGGGAGACCCAGTACTTC. Its protein product is CSVLSIGGETQYF. The chain uses TRBV20-1 and TRBJ2-5, with D perhaps TRBD1 or TRBD2 (6 bases each). This CDR3 is built from 13 residues. Trimming shortened V by 7 bases and J by 5 bases, and 17 bases separated the two germline ends. CDR1 and CDR2 from the germline V gene are DFQATT and SNEGSKA (reference sequence).

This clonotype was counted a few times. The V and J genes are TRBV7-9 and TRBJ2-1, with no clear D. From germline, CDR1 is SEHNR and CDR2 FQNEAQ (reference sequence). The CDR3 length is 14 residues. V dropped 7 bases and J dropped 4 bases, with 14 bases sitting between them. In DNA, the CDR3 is TGTGCCAGCACCATATCAACACCTTACAATGAGCAGTTCTTC. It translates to CASTISTPYNEQFF.

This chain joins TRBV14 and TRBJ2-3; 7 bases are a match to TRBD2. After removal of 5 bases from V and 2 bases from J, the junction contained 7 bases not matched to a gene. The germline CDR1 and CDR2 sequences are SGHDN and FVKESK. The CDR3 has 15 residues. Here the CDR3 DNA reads TGTGCCAGCAGCTCCCAGCGGGGAGTCACAGATACGCAGTATTTT. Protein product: CASSSQRGVTDTQYF. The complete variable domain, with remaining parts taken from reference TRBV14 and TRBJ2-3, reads EAGVTQFPSHSVIEKGQTVTLRCDPISGHDNLYWYRRVMGKEIKFLLHFVKESKQDESGMPNNRFLAERTGGTYSTLKVQPAELEDSGVYFCASSSQRGVTDTQYFGPGTRLTVL.

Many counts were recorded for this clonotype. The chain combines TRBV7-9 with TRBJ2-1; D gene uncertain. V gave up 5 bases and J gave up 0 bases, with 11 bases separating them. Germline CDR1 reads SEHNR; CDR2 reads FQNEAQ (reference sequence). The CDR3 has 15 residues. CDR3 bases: TGTGCCAGCAGCGAAGACTGGAGCTCCTACAATGAGCAGTTCTTC. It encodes CASSEDWSSYNEQFF. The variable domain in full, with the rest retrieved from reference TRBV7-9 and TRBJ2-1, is DTGVSQNPRHKITKRGQNVTFRCDPISEHNRLYWYRQTLGQGPEFLTYFQNEAQLEKSRLLSDRFSAERPKGSFSTLEIQRTEQGDSAMYLCASSEDWSSYNEQFFGPGTRLTVL.

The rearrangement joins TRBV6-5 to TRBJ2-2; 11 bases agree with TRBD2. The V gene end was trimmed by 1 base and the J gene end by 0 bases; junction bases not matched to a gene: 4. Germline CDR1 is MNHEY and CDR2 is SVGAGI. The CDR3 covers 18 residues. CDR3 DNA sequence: TGTGCCAGCAGTTACTTTAGCGGGGGGGCCGCGAACACCGGGGAGCTGTTTTTT. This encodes CASSYFSGGAANTGELFF.

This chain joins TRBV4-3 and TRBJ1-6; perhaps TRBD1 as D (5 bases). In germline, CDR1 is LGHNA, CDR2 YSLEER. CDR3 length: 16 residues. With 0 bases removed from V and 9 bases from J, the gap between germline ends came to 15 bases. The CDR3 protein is CASSQEALGVGSPLHF. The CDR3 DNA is TGCGCCAGCAGCCAAGAGGCGTTAGGGGTGGGTTCACCCCTCCACTTT.

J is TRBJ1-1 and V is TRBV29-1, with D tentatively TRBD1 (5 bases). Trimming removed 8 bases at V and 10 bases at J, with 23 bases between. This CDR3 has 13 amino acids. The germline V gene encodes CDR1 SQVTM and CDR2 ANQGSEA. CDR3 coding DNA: TGCAGCTTCCGCGTTGGAGGAGCAGGGCGAGCTTTCTTT. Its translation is CSFRVGGAGRAFF.

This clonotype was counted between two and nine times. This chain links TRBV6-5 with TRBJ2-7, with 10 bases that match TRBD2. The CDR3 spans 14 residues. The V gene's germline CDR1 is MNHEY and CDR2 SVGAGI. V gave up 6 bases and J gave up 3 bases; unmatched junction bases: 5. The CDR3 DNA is TGTGCCAGCAGGTATACTAGCGGGGTCTACGAGCAGTACTTC. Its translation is CASRYTSGVYEQYF.

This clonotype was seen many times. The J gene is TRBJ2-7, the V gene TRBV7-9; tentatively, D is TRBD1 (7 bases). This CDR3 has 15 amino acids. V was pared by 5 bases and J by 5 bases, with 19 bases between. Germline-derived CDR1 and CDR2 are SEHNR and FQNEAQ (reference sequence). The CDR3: CASSQGGRMGHEQYF. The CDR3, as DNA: TGTGCCAGCAGCCAGGGGGGCAGGATGGGCCACGAGCAGTACTTC.

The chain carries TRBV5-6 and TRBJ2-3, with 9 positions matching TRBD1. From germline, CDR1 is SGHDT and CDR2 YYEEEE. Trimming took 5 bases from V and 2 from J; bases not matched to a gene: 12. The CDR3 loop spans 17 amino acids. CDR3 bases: TGTGCCAGCAGTTTACCGGGACAGGGACTAACCACAGATACGCAGTATTTT. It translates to CASSLPGQGLTTDTQYF.

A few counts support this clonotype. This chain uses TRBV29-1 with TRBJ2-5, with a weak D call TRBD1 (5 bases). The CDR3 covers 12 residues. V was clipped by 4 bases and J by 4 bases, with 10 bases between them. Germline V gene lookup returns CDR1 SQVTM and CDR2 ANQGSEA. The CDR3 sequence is CSVAPGLETQYF. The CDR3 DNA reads TGCAGCGTTGCCCCAGGGCTAGAGACCCAGTACTTC.

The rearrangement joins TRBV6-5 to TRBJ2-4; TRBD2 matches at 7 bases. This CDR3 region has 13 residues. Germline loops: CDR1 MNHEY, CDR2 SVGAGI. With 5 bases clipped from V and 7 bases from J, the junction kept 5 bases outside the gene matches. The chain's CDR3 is CASSTPGGNIQYF. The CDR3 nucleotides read TGTGCCAGCAGTACCCCCGGGGGGAACATTCAGTACTTC.

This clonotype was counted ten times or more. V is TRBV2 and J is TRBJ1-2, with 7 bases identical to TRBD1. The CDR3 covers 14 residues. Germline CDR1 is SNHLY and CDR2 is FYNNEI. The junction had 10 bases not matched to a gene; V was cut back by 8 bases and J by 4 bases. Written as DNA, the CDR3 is TGTGCCAGCCTTTATTTGGGACAGAGCTATGGCTACACCTTC. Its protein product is CASLYLGQSYGYTF. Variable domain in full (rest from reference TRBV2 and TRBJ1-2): EPEVTQTPSHQVTQMGQEVILRCVPISNHLYFYWYRQILGQKVEFLVSFYNNEISEKSEIFDDQFSVERPDGSNFTLKIRSTKLEDSAMYFCASLYLGQSYGYTFGSGTRLTVV.

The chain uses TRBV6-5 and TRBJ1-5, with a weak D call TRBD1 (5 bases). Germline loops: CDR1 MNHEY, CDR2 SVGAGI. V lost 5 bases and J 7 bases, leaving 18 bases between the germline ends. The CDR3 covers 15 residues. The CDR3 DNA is TGTGCCAGCAGTCAACTCCGGGGCTCTCGACAGCCCCAGCATTTT. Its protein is CASSQLRGSRQPQHF.

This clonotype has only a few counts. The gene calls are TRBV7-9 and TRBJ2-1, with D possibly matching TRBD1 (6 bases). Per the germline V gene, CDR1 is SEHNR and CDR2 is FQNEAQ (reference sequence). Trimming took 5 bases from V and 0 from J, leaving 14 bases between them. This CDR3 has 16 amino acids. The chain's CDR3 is CASSVIDRSSYNEQFF. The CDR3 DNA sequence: TGTGCCAGCAGCGTTATAGACAGGAGCTCCTACAATGAGCAGTTCTTC.

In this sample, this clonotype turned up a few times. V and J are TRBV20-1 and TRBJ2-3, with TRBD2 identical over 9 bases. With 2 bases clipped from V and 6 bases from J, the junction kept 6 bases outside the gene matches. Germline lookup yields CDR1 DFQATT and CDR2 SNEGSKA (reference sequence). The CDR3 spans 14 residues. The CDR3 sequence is CSARSPSGVDTQYF. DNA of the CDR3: TGCAGTGCTAGATCCCCTAGCGGGGTGGATACGCAGTATTTT.

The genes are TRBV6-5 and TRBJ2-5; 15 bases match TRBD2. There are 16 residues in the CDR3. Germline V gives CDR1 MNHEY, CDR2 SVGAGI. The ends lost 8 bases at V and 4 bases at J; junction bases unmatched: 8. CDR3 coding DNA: TGTGCCAGCTCCTCCTGGGGACTAGCGGGGGGAGAGACCCAGTACTTC. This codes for CASSSWGLAGGETQYF.

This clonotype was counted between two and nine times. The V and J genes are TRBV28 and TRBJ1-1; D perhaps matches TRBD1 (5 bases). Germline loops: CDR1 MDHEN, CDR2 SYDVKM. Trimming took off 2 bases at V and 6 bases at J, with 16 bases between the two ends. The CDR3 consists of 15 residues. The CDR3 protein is CASSLASAGLAEAFF. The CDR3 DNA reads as TGTGCCAGCAGTTTAGCCTCCGCGGGGCTCGCTGAAGCTTTCTTT.

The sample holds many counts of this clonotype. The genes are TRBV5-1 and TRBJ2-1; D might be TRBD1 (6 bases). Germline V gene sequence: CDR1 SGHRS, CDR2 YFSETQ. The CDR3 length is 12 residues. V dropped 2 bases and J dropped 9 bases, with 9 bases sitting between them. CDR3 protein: CASSLQGGEQFF. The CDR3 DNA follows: TGCGCCAGCAGCTTACAGGGTGGTGAGCAGTTCTTC.